Each of the 11 T cell receptor beta chains below was sequenced from the same sample in a study of cytomegalovirus exposure and HLA in healthy donors. PCR amplification relied on 60 Vbeta primers (plus 13 Jbeta primers). The repertoire was sequenced with immunoSEQ multiplex PCR; TCRdb's copy has only in-frame clones and lacks some. The sample lists over 65,000 clones, about 75% occurring once. Sequenced input: PBMCs. Every receptor here comes from a woman in her 30s in good health and CMV-seropositive.

The CDR3 here is CASSFRQGDTGELFF. CDR3 DNA sequence: TGCGCCAGCAGCTTCAGACAGGGCGACACCGGGGAGCTGTTTTTT. J is TRBJ2-2 and V is TRBV5-1; TRBD1 agrees at 7 bases. Trimming removed 2 bases from V and 3 bases from J; junction bases left unmatched: 4. The CDR3 consists of 15 residues. Germline CDR1 reads SGHRS; CDR2 reads YFSETQ.

Concerning this clone itself: The same CDR3 arises from other DNA sequences in this sample as well. This chain joins TRBV5-1 and TRBJ2-1; D might be TRBD2 (6 bases). V was cut by 4 bases and J by 4 bases, with 15 bases left in between. The CDR3 extends over 15 amino acids. Germline CDR1 reads SGHRS; CDR2 reads YFSETQ. CDR3 region: CASSPGIAAYNEQFF. In DNA form, the CDR3 reads TGCGCCAGCAGCCCCGGGATAGCGGCATACAATGAGCAGTTCTTC.

The J gene is TRBJ2-3, the V gene TRBV5-8; 7 bases match TRBD1. Germline CDR1 is SGHTS and CDR2 is YDEGEE. V gave up 4 bases and J gave up 1 base; unmatched junction bases: 3. This CDR3 region has 14 residues. The CDR3, as DNA: TGTGCCAGCAGCCAAGGACAGGGCACAGATACGCAGTATTTT. This translates into CASSQGQGTDTQYF.

The chain joins TRBV7-2 to TRBJ2-6; no reliable D call. Germline CDR1 reads SGHTA; CDR2 reads FQGNSA. The length of the CDR3 is 15 residues. The V end lost 4 bases, the J end lost 0 bases, and 7 bases lay between the germline ends. The CDR3 nucleotides read TGTGCCAGCAGCTCCCCGTTCTCTGGGGCCAACGTCCTGACTTTC. Protein product: CASSSPFSGANVLTF. The variable domain in full, completed from reference TRBV7-2 and TRBJ2-6, reads GAGVSQSPSNKVTEKGKDVELRCDPISGHTALYWYRQSLGQGLEFLIYFQGNSAPDKSGLPSDRFSAERTGGSVSTLTIQRTQQEDSAVYLCASSSPFSGANVLTFGAGSRLTVL.

This clone has ten or more counts. This chain joins TRBV28 and TRBJ2-1; no clear D gene. V was shortened by 5 bases and J by 2 bases, with 10 bases between the two germline ends. The V gene's germline CDR1 is MDHEN and CDR2 SYDVKM. This CDR3 contains 14 residues. For the CDR3, the DNA is TGTGCCAGCAGTCCCACCACTACCTACAATGAGCAGTTCTTC. Its protein product is CASSPTTTYNEQFF. Complete variable domain (other parts from reference TRBV28 and TRBJ2-1): DVKVTQSSRYLVKRTGEKVFLECVQDMDHENMFWYRQDPGLGLRLIYFSYDVKMKEKGDIPEGYSVSREKKERFSLILESASTNQTSMYLCASSPTTTYNEQFFGPGTRLTVL.

V usage is TRBV29-1 and J usage is TRBJ1-2; 9 bases agree with TRBD1. In germline, CDR1 is SQVTM, CDR2 ANQGSEA. The CDR3 totals 14 residues. Unmatched junction bases numbered 4, after V lost 3 bases and J lost 2 bases. CDR3 in DNA: TGCAGCGTTGATCGGACAGGGGAAAACTATGGCTACACCTTC. Translated: CSVDRTGENYGYTF.

The gene calls are TRBV27 and TRBJ2-2, with TRBD1 as a possible D gene (5 bases). The germline V and J ends were trimmed by 0 bases and 3 bases, with 11 bases remaining between them. The CDR3 has 16 residues. Per germline, CDR1 MNHEY and CDR2 SMNVEV (reference sequence). Here the CDR3 DNA reads TGTGCCAGCAGTTTATCGGCAGGGATGGACACCGGGGAGCTGTTTTTT. It yields the protein CASSLSAGMDTGELFF.

The CDR3 region is CASRPTGSGANVLTF. The CDR3 DNA reads TGTGCCAGCAGGCCAACAGGGTCTGGGGCCAACGTCCTGACTTTC. The rearrangement uses TRBV28 and TRBJ2-6; TRBD1 might be the D (6 bases). This CDR3 region has 15 residues. Trimming left V 6 bases short and J 1 base short, with 10 bases between. Germline values: CDR1 MDHEN, CDR2 SYDVKM. The full variable domain, rest sourced from reference TRBV28 and TRBJ2-6, is DVKVTQSSRYLVKRTGEKVFLECVQDMDHENMFWYRQDPGLGLRLIYFSYDVKMKEKGDIPEGYSVSREKKERFSLILESASTNQTSMYLCASRPTGSGANVLTFGAGSRLTVL.

This clone was picked up a small number of times. The rearrangement joins TRBV6-5 to TRBJ1-1, with D uncertain. The CDR3 totals 14 residues. Germline V gene data show CDR1 as MNHEY and CDR2 as SVGAGI. V lost 2 bases to trimming and J lost 0 bases, with 7 bases between them. This chain's CDR3 is CASSYTVLNTEAFF. The CDR3 DNA reads TGTGCCAGCAGTTACACGGTCTTGAACACTGAAGCTTTCTTT.

This clone was seen a handful of times. The chain has TRBV6-5 and TRBJ1-2; D unresolved. CDR3 length: 14 residues. V shed 3 bases and J shed 4 bases, with 12 bases lying between them. Germline values: CDR1 MNHEY, CDR2 SVGAGI. Written as DNA, the CDR3 is TGTGCCAGCAGTTATAGTACGTACAGCTATGGCTACACCTTC. Its protein is CASSYSTYSYGYTF.

The chain couples TRBV2 to TRBJ2-2; the match to TRBD1 covers 9 bases. With V trimmed by 3 bases and J by 1 base, 0 bases remained unmatched. Germline values: CDR1 SNHLY, CDR2 FYNNEI. This CDR3 spans 15 amino acids. For the CDR3, the DNA is TGTGCCAGCAGTGAGACAGGGGGGAACACCGGGGAGCTGTTTTTT. It translates to CASSETGGNTGELFF.